Listed below are T cell receptor beta chains from one sample, sequenced in a study of OX40 agonist ivuxolimab in advanced cancers. The repertoire was sequenced with immunoSEQ multiplex PCR; TCRdb's copy has only in-frame clones and lacks some. This table holds some 20,000 clones, around 83% found once. This material consisted of CD4+ or CD8+ T cells sorted from blood, taken in a trial of the OX40 agonist ivuxolimab. The receptors shown here come from an adult with an advanced solid tumor such as melanoma, head and neck, liver or kidney cancer. CDR3s include the opening cysteine and the closing phenylalanine or tryptophan. Each record gives: D gene, clone size, J gene, V gene, CDR3 DNA, CDR3 protein. D genes are given only for firm matches. The size field is filled for only some rows; it gives once, few, many or a size class.

>NA|NA|TRBJ1-1|TRBV7-9
TGTGCCAGCAGCCAAGGGGCTAACACTGAAGCTTTCTTT
CASSQGANTEAFF
>TRBD1|NA|TRBJ2-3|TRBV7-6
TGTGCCAGCAGCTCGATGGACAGGGTACGAGATACGCAGTATTTT
CASSSMDRVRDTQYF
>NA|NA|TRBJ2-7|TRBV5-8
TGTGCCAGCAGCTTTGGAGAACGCGAGCAGTACTTC
CASSFGEREQYF
>TRBD2|NA|TRBJ2-7|TRBV11-3
TGTGCCAGCAGCACCGGGACTAGCGGGAGAACCGAGCAGTACTTC
CASSTGTSGRTEQYF
>TRBD1|NA|TRBJ2-7|TRBV15
TGTGCCACCAGCAATCCGGACAGGGGGGACTACGAGCAGTACTTC
CATSNPDRGDYEQYF
>TRBD1|NA|TRBJ1-1|TRBV5-1
TGCGCCAGCAGCCCATACAGGGGCTGGAATCAAAACACTGAAGCTTTCTTT
CASSPYRGWNQNTEAFF
>TRBD2|NA|TRBJ2-7|TRBV13
TGTGCCAGCAGCCCCCGGACTAGTACCCACGAGCAGTACTTC
CASSPRTSTHEQYF
>NA|NA|TRBJ1-1|TRBV6-6
TGTGCCAGCAGCGGGTCCAAGACTGAAGCTTTCTTT
CASSGSKTEAFF
>NA|NA|TRBJ2-6|TRBV30
TGTGCCTGGGACGACAGCTCTGGGGCCAACGTCCTGACTTTC
CAWDDSSGANVLTF
>TRBD1|NA|TRBJ1-1|TRBV7-9
TGTGCCAGCAGGCCAACAGGGGGACGGTTCGCTGAAGCTTTCTTT
CASRPTGGRFAEAFF
>NA|NA|TRBJ1-1|TRBV2
TGTGCCAGCACATTCATTTCAAGGGGTGAAGCTTTCTTT
CASTFISRGEAFF
>NA|NA|TRBJ1-2|TRBV19
TGTGCCAGTAGTATTTCCATGCTACCGGGCTATGGCTACACCTTC
CASSISMLPGYGYTF
>TRBD1|once|TRBJ2-4|TRBV27
TGTGCCAGCAGTTCTTCCGGGACAGGGATTAACATTCAGTACTTC
CASSSSGTGINIQYF
>TRBD1|NA|TRBJ1-2|TRBV7-6
TGTGCCAGCAGCGCCAGACAGGGTCTAGGGGACTATGGCTACACCTTC
CASSARQGLGDYGYTF
>NA|NA|TRBJ2-7|TRBV28
TGTGCCAGCAGCCGTACACGGGACTCGTACGAGCAGTACTTC
CASSRTRDSYEQYF
>NA|few|TRBJ1-2|TRBV29-1
TGCAGCGTTGAAGATCAAGGACAGTCAACCTATGGCTACACCTTC
CSVEDQGQSTYGYTF
>NA|NA|TRBJ2-1|TRBV6-5
TGTGCCAGCAGTTGGGTGGGGTCCTACAATGAGCAGTTCTTC
CASSWVGSYNEQFF
>NA|once|TRBJ2-7|TRBV19
TGTGCCAGTAGTATTGCGGTCTCCTACGAGCAGTACTTC
CASSIAVSYEQYF
>NA|NA|TRBJ1-3|TRBV28
TGTGCCAGCAGTTTATTCTTACTCGGCAGACGCGGACCTGGAAACACCATATATTTT
CASSLFLLGRRGPGNTIYF
>NA|NA|TRBJ2-5|TRBV29-1
TGCAGCGTGCCCGGGGACCAAGAGACCCAGTACTTC
CSVPGDQETQYF
>NA|NA|TRBJ2-1|TRBV6-6
TGTGCCAGCGAACGGAATGGACTAGGGGGAAATGAGCAGTTCTTC
CASERNGLGGNEQFF
>TRBD2|NA|TRBJ2-7|TRBV7-2
TGTGCCAGCAGCTTAGCGTTAGCGGGAGTAGCGGGCGAGCAGTACTTC
CASSLALAGVAGEQYF
>NA|NA|TRBJ2-3|TRBV6-4
TGTGCCAGCAGTGGGCGAGGGGGCACAGATACGCAGTATTTT
CASSGRGGTDTQYF
>NA|NA|TRBJ1-5|TRBV27
TGTGCCAGCAGTTTATGGGCAGGGCCGGGCAATAGCAATCAGCCCCAGCATTTT
CASSLWAGPGNSNQPQHF
>NA|NA|TRBJ1-5|TRBV6-5
TGTGCCAGCAGTCCCGGGCGGGGTCAGCCCCAGCATTTT
CASSPGRGQPQHF
>NA|NA|TRBJ2-5|TRBV5-8
TGTGCCAGCAGCTACGGTAGGGAGACCCAGTACTTC
CASSYGRETQYF
>NA|NA|TRBJ2-1|TRBV5-1
TGCGCCAGCAGCTTGGTCCGGGTTGCTGACAATGAGCAGTTCTTC
CASSLVRVADNEQFF
>TRBD2|once|TRBJ2-7|TRBV27
TGTGCCAGCGGACGACTTGCGCGGGAGGGGGGCTCCTACGAGCAGTACTTC
CASGRLAREGGSYEQYF
>TRBD1|NA|TRBJ1-1|TRBV10-3
TGTGCCATCAGTGCAAGAGGGAGGGGGCGGAACACTGAAGCTTTCTTT
CAISARGRGRNTEAFF
>NA|NA|TRBJ2-7|TRBV10-2
TGCGCCAGCTTCAAGGGGGGGTCCTACGAGCAGTACTTC
CASFKGGSYEQYF
>NA|NA|TRBJ2-4|TRBV28
TGTGCCAGCAGTTTATGGGGGGAGGGGGCAAACATTCAGTACTTC
CASSLWGEGANIQYF
>NA|NA|TRBJ1-6|TRBV2
TGTGCCAGCAGTGAATATACCAGGGCAGTGAATTCACCCCTCCACTTT
CASSEYTRAVNSPLHF
>NA|NA|TRBJ1-4|TRBV27
TGTGCCAGCAGTTTATCGAACGGTCTCAGCGAAAAACTGTTTTTT
CASSLSNGLSEKLFF
>TRBD2|NA|TRBJ2-7|TRBV10-2
TGCGCCAGCAGTGAACTAGCGGGAGGAATCGGGGGGGCATACGAGCAGTACTTC
CASSELAGGIGGAYEQYF
>TRBD2|NA|TRBJ2-5|TRBV6-1
TGTGCCAGCAGTGAACTAGCGGGAGGGACGGAGACCCAGTACTTC
CASSELAGGTETQYF
>NA|NA|TRBJ2-1|TRBV5-6
TGTGCCAGCAGCTTGGTAGGGGATGAGCAGTTCTTC
CASSLVGDEQFF
>NA|NA|TRBJ1-2|TRBV10-2
TGCGCCAGCAGTGGAATCCTGGAGACTACGGGCAGATTTAACTATGGCTACACCTTC
CASSGILETTGRFNYGYTF
>NA|NA|TRBJ2-7|TRBV5-1
TGCGCCAGCAGTTACGGAGCCGGGCCCCCCTACGAGCAGTACTTC
CASSYGAGPPYEQYF
>NA|medium-sized|TRBJ1-5|TRBV10-2
TGCGCCAGCAGTGAGCATGGGGACAGCAATCAGCCCCAGCATTTT
CASSEHGDSNQPQHF
>TRBD1|NA|TRBJ1-2|TRBV5-4
TGTGCCAGCAGCTTGGGACAGGGGAACTATGGCTACACCTTC
CASSLGQGNYGYTF
>TRBD2|once|TRBJ2-1|TRBV4-1
TGCGCCAGCAGCCAAGTCGAGAAGCGGGGAGCCTACAATGAGCAGTTCTTC
CASSQVEKRGAYNEQFF
>NA|NA|TRBJ1-2|TRBV5-6
TGTGCCAGCAGCTTAGTGTCCAGGATGTATGGCTACACCTTC
CASSLVSRMYGYTF
>NA|NA|TRBJ2-5|TRBV27
TGTGCCAGCAGTTTCAACGTGGGAGCGACCCAGTACTTC
CASSFNVGATQYF
>NA|NA|TRBJ1-2|TRBV29-1
TGCAGCGTTGAAGAATGGGCCAGCTATGGCTACACCTTC
CSVEEWASYGYTF
>TRBD2|NA|TRBJ2-1|TRBV2
TGTGCCAGCAGGAGGGACTACCGGGAGCAGTTCTTC
CASRRDYREQFF
>NA|NA|TRBJ1-1|TRBV7-9
TGTGCCAGCAGCGAAGGAATTCGGAACACTGAAGCTTTCTTT
CASSEGIRNTEAFF
>TRBD1|NA|TRBJ1-2|TRBV30
TGTGCCACCTATCTTGGACAGGGGGAGAACTATGGCTACACCTTC
CATYLGQGENYGYTF
>NA|NA|TRBJ2-7|TRBV5-6
TGTGCCAGCAGCGCCTCCTTTTACGAGCAGTACTTC
CASSASFYEQYF
>TRBD1|NA|TRBJ1-2|TRBV7-8
TGTGCCAGCAGCTTAGTATCGGACAGGCGCTATGGCTACACCTTC
CASSLVSDRRYGYTF
>TRBD1|NA|TRBJ2-3|TRBV27
TGTGCCAGCAGTCTAGACAGGGGGGTGGATACGCAGTATTTT
CASSLDRGVDTQYF
>TRBD1|NA|TRBJ1-5|TRBV28
TGTGCCAGCAGAACGGACAGGGGGAATCAGCCCCAGCATTTT
CASRTDRGNQPQHF
>NA|NA|TRBJ2-7|TRBV30
TGTGCCTGGAGTGTTATTAGCTTAGACGAGCAGTACTTC
CAWSVISLDEQYF
>NA|few|TRBJ2-1|TRBV5-6
TGTGCCAGCAGCTTCGTACGGAATGAGCAGTTCTTC
CASSFVRNEQFF
>TRBD2|NA|TRBJ2-7|TRBV7-8
TGTGCCAGCAGCCCACGCGCTAGCGGGAGTTACGAGCAGTACTTC
CASSPRASGSYEQYF
>NA|few|TRBJ2-7|TRBV6-5
TGTGCCAGCAGTTACTCTGCCTCCTCAGAGCAGTACTTC
CASSYSASSEQYF